This is a list of T cell receptor beta chains from one sample in a study of patients and donors after allogeneic stem cell transplantation. TCRdb ran MiXCR on the RT-PCR reads and lists one entry per CDR3 protein. Of approximately 430,000 distinct CDR3 sequences listed, approximately 16% are singletons. Material: blood, either unsorted or a sorted T cell fraction (not recorded which). These receptors were collected from a human donor who was either an allogeneic HSCT recipient or a stem cell or donor lymphocyte infusion donor (not recorded which). It is not recorded whose cells these are; they may come from a transplant donor. Each CDR3 is given with its conserved first and last residue. The D gene is left open where the match is weak. Clone size is given for some rows only: seen once, a few or many times, or a class if the clone is expanded.

v_gene	d_gene	j_gene	abundance	CDR3aa	CDR3nt
TRBV7-2	NA	TRBJ2-7	few	CASSTVGQFEQYF	TGTGCCAGCAGCACTGTGGGGCAATTCGAGCAGTACTTC
TRBV15	NA	TRBJ2-7	many	CATTEDGVSYEQYF	TGTGCCACCACCGAGGATGGGGTCTCCTACGAGCAGTACTTC
TRBV28	NA	TRBJ2-7	few	CASSLATFGKYEQYF	TGTGCCAGCAGTTTGGCAACATTCGGGAAATACGAGCAGTACTTC
TRBV20-1	NA	TRBJ1-1	many	CSASALWGTEAFF	TGCAGTGCTAGTGCTCTATGGGGCACTGAAGCTTTCTTT
TRBV6-1	TRBD1	TRBJ1-1	NA	CASSLSPGQLIEAFF	TGTGCCAGCAGTCTTTCACCGGGACAGCTAATTGAAGCTTTCTTT
TRBV20-1	NA	TRBJ1-2	few	CSAETYGYTF	TGCAGTGCCGAGACGTATGGCTACACCTTC
TRBV6-2/TRBV6-3	NA	TRBJ2-3	NA	CASSSPGLTDTQYF	TGTGCCAGCAGTTCCCCCGGGCTTACAGATACGCAGTATTTT
TRBV5-1	NA	TRBJ1-2	few	CASSSTGFNYGYTF	TGCGCCAGCAGCTCTACAGGGTTCAACTATGGCTACACCTTC
TRBV7-9	NA	TRBJ2-3	many	CASSLQAQDTDTQYF	TGTGCCAGCAGCTTACAAGCCCAGGATACAGATACGCAGTATTTT
TRBV6-1	NA	TRBJ2-5	few	CASSDWGADAETQYF	TGTGCCAGCAGTGACTGGGGTGCGGACGCGGAGACCCAGTACTTC
TRBV5-1	NA	TRBJ2-7	NA	CASSIKGPSSYEQYF	TGCGCCAGCAGTATCAAGGGGCCTAGCTCCTACGAGCAGTACTTC
TRBV10-3	NA	TRBJ1-1	few	CAILRDRNTEAFF	TGTGCCATCCTCCGAGACAGGAACACTGAAGCTTTCTTT
TRBV6-2/TRBV6-3	NA	TRBJ1-5	NA	CASSLQGPRQPQHF	TGTGCCAGCAGCCTTCAGGGGCCCCGACAGCCCCAGCATTTT
TRBV12-3/TRBV12-4	NA	TRBJ2-1	few	CASGENVPGANNEQFF	TGTGCCAGCGGCGAGAATGTGCCAGGGGCCAACAATGAGCAGTTCTTC
TRBV6-2/TRBV6-3	TRBD1	TRBJ2-7	NA	CASSQTGAEQYF	TGTGCCAGCAGTCAGACAGGGGCCGAGCAGTACTTC
TRBV20-1	TRBD1	TRBJ1-4	once	CSARDAGGRTNEKLFF	TGCAGTGCTAGAGATGCAGGGGGCCGAACTAATGAAAAACTGTTTTTT
TRBV18	TRBD2	TRBJ2-7	few	CASSPTSGRPSGFSEQYF	TGTGCCAGCTCACCAACTAGCGGGAGACCCAGTGGTTTTTCAGAGCAGTACTTC
TRBV6-5	NA	TRBJ2-1	many	CASSYSSGAYNNEQFF	TGTGCCAGCAGTTACTCATCGGGGGCTTATAACAATGAGCAGTTCTTC
TRBV20-1	TRBD1	TRBJ2-3	few	CSAQGQSTDTQYF	TGCAGTGCCCAGGGACAGAGCACAGATACGCAGTATTTT
TRBV12-3/TRBV12-4	NA	TRBJ2-3	many	CASSHSDLGRYF	TGTGCCAGCAGTCACTCCGACCTGGGGAGGTATTTT
TRBV9	TRBD2	TRBJ2-2	NA	CASSVPGLAGITGELFF	TGTGCCAGCAGCGTCCCGGGACTAGCGGGAATCACCGGGGAGCTGTTTTTT
TRBV20-1	NA	TRBJ2-1	NA	CSAKRVGPSYNEQFF	TGCAGTGCTAAGAGGGTCGGCCCCTCCTACAATGAGCAGTTCTTC
TRBV12-3/TRBV12-4	NA	TRBJ1-1	few	CASSPYDYSNTEAFF	TGTGCCAGCAGCCCATACGACTACAGCAACACTGAAGCTTTCTTT
TRBV6-5	NA	TRBJ2-7	few	CASSYGSGSHSYEQYF	TGTGCCAGCAGTTACGGGAGCGGGTCCCACTCCTACGAGCAGTACTTC
TRBV24-1	NA	TRBJ2-2	few	CATTPGSSSAGELFF	TGTGCCACCACCCCTGGGTCAAGCTCGGCCGGGGAGCTGTTTTTT
TRBV5-1	NA	TRBJ2-4	few	CASSSSTGVKNIQYF	TGCGCCAGCAGCTCATCGACAGGAGTCAAAAACATTCAGTACTTC
TRBV12-3/TRBV12-4	NA	TRBJ2-1	NA	CASAHNEQFF	TGTGCCAGCGCACACAATGAGCAGTTCTTC
TRBV12-3/TRBV12-4	NA	TRBJ2-5	NA	CASSPWKGHQETQYF	TGTGCCAGCAGCCCCTGGAAGGGCCACCAAGAGACCCAGTACTTC
TRBV7-3	TRBD2	TRBJ2-1	NA	CASSPRGSGRSYNEQFF	TGTGCCAGCAGCCCAAGGGGTAGCGGGAGGTCCTACAATGAGCAGTTCTTC
TRBV14	NA	TRBJ2-7	NA	CASSQVRGIVNEQYF	TGTGCCAGCAGCCAAGTGAGAGGGATTGTAAACGAGCAGTACTTC
TRBV5-1	NA	TRBJ2-3	NA	CASSLVWERLDTQYF	TGCGCCAGCAGCTTGGTTTGGGAGAGACTGGATACGCAGTATTTT